This T cell receptor beta chain emerged from a study of neoadjuvant anti-PD-1 for oral cavity cancer. Study in general: Non-progressing patients received a fourth nivolumab dose near day 43, then surgery on days 50-56. Study-wide results and limits: Expansion of preexisting intratumoral clones was suggested to aid response.

Sequenced by immunoSEQ multiplex PCR; TCRdb stores in-frame clones only, minus some. The table lists more than 9,500 clones, roughly 60% of them singletons. Stage II-IVA oral cavity squamous cell carcinoma was new and untreated by systemic or radiation therapy. With 10 bases removed from V and 6 bases from J, the gap between germline ends came to 16 bases. The length of the CDR3 is 12 residues. Germline V lookup: CDR1 MNHNS, CDR2 SASEGT. Comment on this clone: Its antigen remains unknown.

The material was tumor tissue, obtained before nivolumab (anti-PD-1) treatment. V and J are TRBV6-1 and TRBJ2-7, with D perhaps TRBD1 (7 bases). This clonotype was sampled from a person aged 35-80 years with oral cavity squamous cell carcinoma. The CDR3 sequence is CATWTGAGEQYF. CDR3 nucleotides: TGTGCCACCTGGACAGGAGCGGGCGAGCAGTACTTC.